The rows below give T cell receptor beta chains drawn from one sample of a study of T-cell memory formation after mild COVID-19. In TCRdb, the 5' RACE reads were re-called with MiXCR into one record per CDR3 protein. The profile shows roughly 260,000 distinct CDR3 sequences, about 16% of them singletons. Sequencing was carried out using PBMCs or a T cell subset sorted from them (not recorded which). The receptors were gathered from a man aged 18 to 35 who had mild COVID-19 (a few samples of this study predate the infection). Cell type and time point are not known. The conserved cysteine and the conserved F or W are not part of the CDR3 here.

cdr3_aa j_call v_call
ASSPQEINEGGTEAF TRBJ1-1 TRBV18
ASSLRRGSAYEQY TRBJ2-7 TRBV7-3
ASSSGGLIDTQY TRBJ2-3 TRBV5-8
ATSETGSNYGYT TRBJ1-2 TRBV24-1
ASSQRLNTEAF TRBJ1-1 TRBV4-3
ASSLAGTDSNEQF TRBJ2-1 TRBV5-1
ASRLAGQGASGYT TRBJ1-2 TRBV12-2
ASSSSGGTYNEQF TRBJ2-1 TRBV11-2
ASSYYLGSNQPQH TRBJ1-5 TRBV6-5
ASSWGTGGASGNTIY TRBJ1-3 TRBV5-1
ASSQDGYGDGYT TRBJ1-2 TRBV3-1
SASDGRSDEQF TRBJ2-1 TRBV20-1
ASSFESNYGYT TRBJ1-2 TRBV7-9
ASSYFEGAKTQY TRBJ2-5 TRBV6-2/TRBV6-3
ASSGLAGYEQF TRBJ2-1 TRBV6-2/TRBV6-3
SVARDRAQPQH TRBJ1-5 TRBV29-1
ASRDPKRRSETQY TRBJ2-5 TRBV10-2
ASSLAGIAGGHGDTQY TRBJ2-3 TRBV5-1
SARVGGGNTEAF TRBJ1-1 TRBV20-1
ASKVGTRGDEQY TRBJ2-7 TRBV6-5
ASSQGQGSPLH TRBJ1-6 TRBV3-1
ASTSPPWNSPLH TRBJ1-6 TRBV6-5
SAREVGQGDEQF TRBJ2-1 TRBV20-1
ASSSFQGAEAF TRBJ1-1 TRBV4-3
ASSLGVGNTGELF TRBJ2-2 TRBV12-3/TRBV12-4
SATRGGSYEQY TRBJ2-7 TRBV20-1
ASKRVAGLDEQF TRBJ2-1 TRBV6-2/TRBV6-3
SAIRTEGANVLT TRBJ2-6 TRBV20-1
AISELQDTDTQY TRBJ2-3 TRBV10-3
ASSPSGGQPYEQY TRBJ2-7 TRBV5-1
ATGSAALGAGELF TRBJ2-2 TRBV24-1
ASTPTGTGTQY TRBJ2-5 TRBV6-6
SARDGRTFSPLH TRBJ1-6 TRBV20-1
ASSLATGGLAGTTDTQY TRBJ2-3 TRBV7-8
ASSLGAMDDGYT TRBJ1-2 TRBV5-1
SALKETQY TRBJ2-5 TRBV20-1
ASSSSLGTRFSYEQY TRBJ2-7 TRBV6-5
ASYRQFTDTQY TRBJ2-3 TRBV5-1
SAIVGSGTPNEQF TRBJ2-1 TRBV20-1
ASSRGGADASYNEQF TRBJ2-1 TRBV5-1
ASSLGGAGVPTQY TRBJ2-3 TRBV7-2
ASSLTPGGTEAF TRBJ1-1 TRBV7-3
ASRRPGAPGELF TRBJ2-2 TRBV6-5
ASSTWTGGVLKLF TRBJ1-4 TRBV6-5
ASSVGSSSTDTQY TRBJ2-3 TRBV2
ASSQLSGGVFGEQF TRBJ2-1 TRBV5-1
ASSFIAGGPETQY TRBJ2-5 TRBV5-6
ASSVTRTRHEAF TRBJ1-1 TRBV14
SAPIVGGETQY TRBJ2-5 TRBV20-1
ASSQRTGGRNYGYT TRBJ1-2 TRBV4-3
ASSPRNGGLETQY TRBJ2-5 TRBV11-2
ASSLDTSGNTIY TRBJ1-3 TRBV5-1
ASSWDRGSTEAF TRBJ1-1 TRBV2
ATAQMETQY TRBJ2-5 TRBV19